Given below is one T cell receptor beta chain in context. This sample was included in a study of shared T cell receptors in the human thymus. Profiled with immunoSEQ multiplex PCR; TCRdb holds only in-frame clones, not every one. The sample lists about 660,000 clones, 85% to 90% occurring once. The germline V gene encodes CDR1 MNHNS and CDR2 SASEGT. V lost 4 bases to trimming and J lost 4 bases; unmatched junction nucleotides: 2. The CDR3 contains 14 residues. These data were also reused for a study on human thymus T cells. That work states: Unrelated individuals had highly overlapping thymic repertoires, as reported in related research.

The J gene is TRBJ1-5, the V gene TRBV6-1; 9 bases match TRBD1. Sequencing was carried out using thymocytes. The receptor comes from a boy younger than two with a congenital heart defect. The CDR3 coding sequence is TGTGCCAGCAGTGGTGGACAGGGGAATCAGCCCCAGCATTTT. Translated, it gives CASSGGQGNQPQHF.